One sample yielded the 9 T cell receptor beta chains listed below, sequenced in a study of cytomegalovirus exposure and HLA in healthy donors (dated by TCRdb to about 2017). The library was obtained by the immunoSEQ multiplex PCR assay. A mixture of 60 forward primers for TCR Vbeta segments and 13 reverse primers for TCR Jbeta segments was used in the multiplex PCR. TCRdb limited this immuneACCESS table to in-frame rearrangements with V and J called. A share of clones is missing; checked studies link under half to unresolved V genes, and the rest is unexplained. The sample contains roughly 180,000 clones, about four fifths of them found a single time. Roughly 1.5% of the sample is held by the ten biggest clonotypes. Sequenced input: PBMCs. The origin of the receptors is a girl between 10 and 17 years old in good health and CMV-seropositive.

V is TRBV13 and J is TRBJ2-7; maybe TRBD2 (5 bases). Germline assignment: CDR1 PRHDT and CDR2 FYEKMQ (reference sequence). V lost 0 bases and J 0 bases, leaving 12 bases between the germline ends. The CDR3 loop spans 16 amino acids. CDR3 sequence: CASSLGLASSSYEQYF. In DNA, the CDR3 is TGTGCCAGCAGCTTAGGGCTAGCCTCCAGCTCCTACGAGCAGTACTTC.

The rearrangement joins TRBV29-1 to TRBJ1-2; D unresolved. Germline V gene lookup returns CDR1 SQVTM and CDR2 ANQGSEA. This CDR3 has 12 residues. V was pared by 2 bases and J by 2 bases, with 6 bases between. The DNA of the CDR3 is TGCAGCGTTGAAACGAGGAACTATGGCTACACCTTC. It specifies CSVETRNYGYTF. Full variable domain (rest looked up from reference TRBV29-1 and TRBJ1-2): SAVISQKPSRDICQRGTSLTIQCQVDSQVTMMFWYRQQPGQSLTLIATANQGSEATYESGFVIDKFPISRPNLTFSTLTVSNMSPEDSSIYLCSVETRNYGYTFGSGTRLTVV.

This chain uses TRBV11-2 with TRBJ2-7, with TRBD1 identical over 8 bases. The CDR3 totals 14 residues. Germline CDR1 is SGHAT and CDR2 is FQNNGV. The V and J ends lost 5 bases and 0 bases, in that order; junction bases with no gene match: 3. The DNA of the CDR3 is TGTGCCAGCAGCCACAGGGGGGCCTCCTACGAGCAGTACTTC. Residues: CASSHRGASYEQYF.

The chain employs TRBV5-3 and TRBJ1-2, with TRBD1 as a possible D gene (6 bases). TRBV5-3 is an open reading frame, and its role is uncertain. Trimming left V 2 bases short and J 3 bases short, with 20 bases between. This CDR3 has 17 residues. CDR3 DNA: TGTGCCAGAAGCTTACTAACAAAGTTGGCAGGGGACTATGGCTACACCTTC. It yields the protein CARSLLTKLAGDYGYTF.

A note on this clone: A read error may account for a junction end that differs from germline. The rearrangement uses TRBV10-3 and TRBJ1-3; no reliable D call. Germline V gene lookup returns CDR1 ENHRY and CDR2 SYGVKD. The CDR3 spans 14 residues. CDR3 residues: CAISENSSGSTIYF. The CDR3 nucleotides read TGTGCCATCAGTGAAAACAGCTCTGGAAGCACCATATATTTT.

The chain employs TRBV11-3 and TRBJ1-1; D is unresolved. The V end was cut by 5 bases, the J end by 0 bases, with 4 bases between. The CDR3 is 12 amino acids. Germline V gene sequence: CDR1 SGHNT, CDR2 YENEEA. The DNA for the CDR3 is TGTGCCAGCAGCACACTGAACACTGAAGCTTTCTTT. It specifies CASSTLNTEAFF. The full variable domain, rest sourced from reference TRBV11-3 and TRBJ1-1, is EAGVVQSPRYKIIEKKQPVAFWCNPISGHNTLYWYLQNLGQGPELLIRYENEEAVDDSQLPKDRFSAERLKGVDSTLKIQPAELGDSAVYLCASSTLNTEAFFGQGTRLTVV.

The chain carries TRBV11-2 and TRBJ2-3; TRBD1 might be the D (5 bases). Germline values: CDR1 SGHAT, CDR2 FQNNGV. The CDR3 has 14 residues. The germline V and J ends were trimmed by 0 bases and 10 bases, with 14 bases remaining between them. The CDR3 DNA sequence: TGTGCCAGCAGCTTAGATACTGGGGCACTGGCGCAGTATTTT. Residues: CASSLDTGALAQYF.

This chain links TRBV5-6 with TRBJ1-4; D not certain. CDR1 is SGHDT, CDR2 YYEEEE, per germline. The CDR3 has 14 amino acids. The V and J ends lost 1 base and 8 bases respectively, with 12 bases between them. The CDR3 sequence is CASSLRWLEEKLFF. The CDR3 coding sequence is TGTGCCAGCAGCTTGCGGTGGTTGGAGGAAAAACTGTTTTTT.

The chain has TRBV4-1 and TRBJ1-1; D perhaps matches TRBD1 (6 bases). The V and J ends lost 2 bases and 1 base respectively, with 8 bases between them. Germline V gene sequence: CDR1 MGHRA, CDR2 YSYEKL. The CDR3 is made up of 14 amino acids. CDR3 sequence: CASSQRTANTEAFF. CDR3 DNA: TGCGCCAGCAGCCAACGGACAGCGAACACTGAAGCTTTCTTT.